Here is one T cell receptor (beta chain) with its context. The antigen is not known. This entry comes from a study of vaccination and CD4 T cells after COVID-19. As for the study in general: Convalescent cases consisted of six males and four females, of whom two were Hispanic.

The sample's treatment: roughly 10-day PBMC culture with coronavirus spike peptide pools or control peptides (ViraFEST assay). PBMCs were cultured at fewer than 2.5 million per well with roughly 10 IU/ml IL-2 and approximately 9.7 ug/ml peptide pools. Days 3 and 7 saw half the medium replaced with fresh IL-2 medium. The CDR3 is 14 residues long. Germline lookup yields CDR1 SGHTA and CDR2 FQGNSA. The V end lost 3 bases, the J end lost 1 base, and 9 bases lay between the germline ends. At the Johns Hopkins FTIC core, DNA taken from cultured CD4+ T cells was sequenced by way of the Oncomine TCR Beta short-read assay. TCRdb itself ran the PCR reads through MiXCR, one entry per CDR3 protein. The sample shows 10,000 to 15,000 distinct CDR3 sequences, more than 45% of them seen only once.

Sequenced input: CD4+ T cells from blood, cultured in vitro. The chain links TRBV7-2 to TRBJ2-5, with unresolved D. The receptor's source is a human donor who had recovered from COVID-19. In DNA, the CDR3 is TGTGCCAGCAGCTTGGCCGTGACCCAAGAGACCCAGTACTTC. The encoded protein is CASSLAVTQETQYF.